A single sample gave rise to the 20 T cell receptor beta chains below, sequenced in a study of CD8 T cells in Susac syndrome. Random hexamers were used to reverse transcribe roughly 0.45 to 1 ug of RNA. Via MiXCR, TCRdb re-called the immunoSEQ multiplex PCR reads, giving one row per CDR3 protein. This table has a few hundred thousand distinct CDR3 sequences, more than 85% appearing once. Sequencing was carried out using CD8+ T cells from PBMCs. Receptors originate from a human donor with multiple sclerosis.

The gene calls are TRBV9 and TRBJ2-3; the D gene could be TRBD1 or TRBD2 (5 bases each). V lost 4 bases and J lost 2, with 8 bases in between. CDR3 length: 13 amino acids. Germline CDR1 and CDR2: SGDLS and YYNGEE. The CDR3 DNA follows: TGTGCCAGCAGCCCGGGGACCACAGATACGCAGTATTTT. Translation gives CASSPGTTDTQYF.

The table lists this clonotype with a count of one. The chain couples TRBV19 to TRBJ1-5, with D possibly matching TRBD1 (5 bases). The CDR3 extends over 15 amino acids. The ends were cut back, 7 bases at V and 4 bases at J, with 17 bases in the middle. Looked up from germline, CDR1 is LNHDA and CDR2 is SQIVND (reference sequence). CDR3 residues: CASNPLPGINQPQHF. The CDR3 DNA reads TGTGCCAGTAATCCCCTGCCAGGGATAAATCAGCCCCAGCATTTT.

The chain is built from TRBV7-6 and TRBJ1-1, with D hard to call. The germline V gene has CDR1 SGHVS and CDR2 FNYEAQ. The CDR3 contains 13 residues. Trimming removed 3 bases at V and 5 bases at J, with 10 bases between. The DNA for the CDR3 is TGTGCCAGCAGCTTGGACGAAGGTACTGAAGCTTTCTTT. Protein product: CASSLDEGTEAFF.

The chain couples TRBV5-1 to TRBJ2-1; either TRBD1 or TRBD2 may fit D (6 bases each). CDR3 length equals 13 residues. V lost 0 bases to trimming and J lost 15 bases, with 16 bases between them. From germline, CDR1 is SGHRS and CDR2 YFSETQ. CDR3 amino acids: CASSLDGTEGGFF. CDR3 nucleotides: TGCGCCAGCAGCTTGGACGGGACCGAGGGGGGGTTCTTC.

This chain joins TRBV19 and TRBJ1-1; D possibly corresponds to TRBD1 (5 bases). The CDR3 runs 13 residues. Trimming took off 7 bases at V and 4 bases at J, with 13 bases between the two ends. CDR1 LNHDA and CDR2 SQIVND come from the germline V gene (reference sequence). The CDR3 region has the DNA TGTGCCAGTACCCAGGCCGGGGGCACTGAAGCTTTCTTT. Translating it yields CASTQAGGTEAFF.

V and J are TRBV29-1 and TRBJ1-1; D uncertain. CDR1 and CDR2 from the germline V gene are SQVTM and ANQGSEA. V was trimmed by 5 bases and J by 3 bases, leaving 13 bases between them. CDR3 length: 13 amino acids. The CDR3 loop is CSVPGWADTEAFF. The CDR3 coding sequence is TGCAGCGTTCCCGGGTGGGCAGACACTGAAGCTTTCTTT.

CDR3 DNA: TGTGCCAGCAGCTTGGCGGCCGAGGGGAACACTGAAGCTTTCTTT. It translates to CASSLAAEGNTEAFF. The rearrangement links TRBV7-6 to TRBJ1-1; no reliable D call. The V end was cut by 3 bases, the J end by 1 base, with 12 bases between. In germline, CDR1 is SGHVS, CDR2 FNYEAQ. This CDR3 region has 15 residues.

The rearrangement links TRBV6-2 or TRBV6-3 to TRBJ2-5, with 8 bases that match TRBD2. J was trimmed by 2 bases and V by 5 bases; bases with no gene match: 10. This CDR3 is built from 16 residues. Germline CDR1 MNHEY, CDR2 SVGEGT. CDR3 nucleotide sequence: TGTGCCAGCAGTCTATCCGGGACTAGAGAGCAAGAGACCCAGTACTTC. Protein: CASSLSGTREQETQYF.

The V and J genes are TRBV2 and TRBJ2-3; D ambiguous. Germline V CDR1 and CDR2: SNHLY, FYNNEI. Trimming cost V 9 bases and J 5 bases, with 6 bases left between them. CDR3 size: 10 residues. CDR3 DNA sequence: TGTGCCAGGAAAAAAGATACGCAGTATTTT. Its translation: CARKKDTQYF.

The chain carries TRBV24-1 and TRBJ2-5, with D hard to call. V was trimmed by 1 base and J by 5 bases, leaving 7 bases between them. CDR3 length: 13 amino acids. CDR1 and CDR2 (germline): KGHDR, SFDVKD. DNA of the CDR3: TGTGCCACCAGTGATTTAGGAGCGGAGACCCAGTACTTC. The encoded protein is CATSDLGAETQYF.

This sequence joins TRBV20-1 and TRBJ1-1, with 9 bases lining up with TRBD1. This CDR3 is 16 amino acids long. Trimming took 0 bases from V and 1 from J; bases not matched to a gene: 6. CDR1 and CDR2 from the germline V gene are DFQATT and SNEGSKA (reference sequence). The CDR3 bases are TGCAGTGCTAGAGATCAGCTGGGACAGGGGAACACTGAAGCTTTCTTT. Its protein is CSARDQLGQGNTEAFF.

The J gene is TRBJ2-1, the V gene TRBV9; D perhaps matches TRBD2 (6 bases). Germline V lookup: CDR1 SGDLS, CDR2 YYNGEE. This CDR3 contains 13 residues. V dropped 0 bases and J dropped 13 bases, with 14 bases sitting between them. The CDR3 nucleotides are TGTGCCAGCAGCGTAGGAGATCGGGAGCCCCAGTTCTTC. Protein product: CASSVGDREPQFF.

The chain combines TRBV7-9 with TRBJ2-1; 10 bases align to TRBD2. Germline V gene sequence: CDR1 SEHNR, CDR2 FQNEAQ (reference sequence). V gave up 1 base and J gave up 5 bases; unmatched junction bases: 5. This CDR3 is built from 16 residues. The CDR3 protein is CASSLGGGTSDNEQFF. Written as DNA, the CDR3 is TGTGCCAGCAGCTTAGGAGGCGGGACTAGCGACAATGAGCAGTTCTTC. Using reference TRBV7-9 and TRBJ2-1 for the parts outside the CDR3, the full variable domain is DTGVSQNPRHKITKRGQNVTFRCDPISEHNRLYWYRQTLGQGPEFLTYFQNEAQLEKSRLLSDRFSAERPKGSFSTLEIQRTEQGDSAMYLCASSLGGGTSDNEQFFGPGTRLTVL.

This clonotype was seen a handful of times. The chain joins TRBV4-1 to TRBJ2-3; tentative D call: TRBD1 (5 bases). CDR3 size: 14 residues. Germline V CDR1 and CDR2: MGHRA, YSYEKL. Trimming pared 0 bases from V and 6 bases from J, leaving 10 bases between. CDR3 residues: CASSQEGWGDTQYF. For the CDR3, the DNA is TGCGCCAGCAGCCAAGAAGGATGGGGCGATACGCAGTATTTT.

The CDR3: CSARDASGGPNTGELFF. For the CDR3, the DNA is TGCAGTGCTAGAGATGCTAGCGGGGGGCCGAACACCGGGGAGCTGTTTTTT. The chain has TRBV20-1 and TRBJ2-2, with 11 bases fitting TRBD2. The CDR3 length is 17 residues. The J segment lost 0 bases and the V segment lost 0 bases, leaving 3 bases of the junction unmatched. Germline-derived CDR1 and CDR2 are DFQATT and SNEGSKA (reference sequence).

The gene calls are TRBV19 and TRBJ1-2; possible D gene TRBD1, 5 bases. Trimming removed 8 bases at V and 3 bases at J, with 13 bases between. The CDR3 sequence is 13 residues long. Germline loops: CDR1 LNHDA, CDR2 SQIVND (reference sequence). The CDR3 is CASALPGDYGYTF. As DNA, the CDR3 is TGTGCCAGTGCCCTCCCGGGGGACTATGGCTACACCTTC.

This chain joins TRBV9 and TRBJ2-1; 13 positions match TRBD2. The germline CDR1 and CDR2 sequences are SGDLS and YYNGEE. The CDR3 is 16 residues long. J was trimmed by 5 bases and V by 3 bases; bases with no gene match: 5. CDR3 loop: CASSAELAGGNNEQFF. CDR3 coding DNA: TGTGCCAGCAGCGCCGAACTAGCGGGAGGGAACAATGAGCAGTTCTTC.

The CDR3 sequence is CASSPLDQVQFF. The CDR3 nucleotides are TGTGCCAGCAGTCCCCTTGATCAGGTGCAGTTCTTC. This chain connects TRBV27 to TRBJ2-1; no definite D call. Germline values: CDR1 MNHEY, CDR2 SMNVEV (reference sequence). The V gene lost 5 bases and the J gene lost 12 bases, with 14 bases spanning the gap. This CDR3 has 12 amino acids.

This rearrangement joins TRBV30 to TRBJ1-2, with 7 bases aligning to TRBD1. Germline CDR1 GTSNPN, CDR2 SVGIG (reference sequence). After removal of 4 bases from V and 2 bases from J, the junction contained 7 bases not matched to a gene. This CDR3 comprises 14 residues. CDR3 bases: TGTGCCTGGACCTCGGGACAGCTAAACTATGGCTACACCTTC. It is translated as CAWTSGQLNYGYTF.

CDR3 amino acids: CSVTGEAFF. The CDR3 DNA follows: TGCAGCGTCACCGGTGAAGCTTTCTTT. The chain is built from TRBV29-1 and TRBJ1-1; D not certain. V lost 6 bases and J lost 7, with 6 bases in between. CDR1 SQVTM and CDR2 ANQGSEA come from the germline V gene. The CDR3 sequence is 9 residues long.